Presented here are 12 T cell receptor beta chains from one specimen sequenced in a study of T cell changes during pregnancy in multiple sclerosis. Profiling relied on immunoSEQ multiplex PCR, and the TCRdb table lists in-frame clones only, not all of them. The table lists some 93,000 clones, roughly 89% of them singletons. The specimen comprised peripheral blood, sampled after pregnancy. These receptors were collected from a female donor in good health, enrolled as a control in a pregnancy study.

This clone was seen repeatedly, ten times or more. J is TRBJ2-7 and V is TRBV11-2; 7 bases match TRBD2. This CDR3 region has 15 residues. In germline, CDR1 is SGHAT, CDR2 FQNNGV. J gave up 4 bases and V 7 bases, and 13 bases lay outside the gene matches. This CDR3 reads CASTETASGTYEQYF. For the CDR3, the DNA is TGTGCCAGCACCGAAACGGCTAGCGGAACTTACGAGCAGTACTTC.

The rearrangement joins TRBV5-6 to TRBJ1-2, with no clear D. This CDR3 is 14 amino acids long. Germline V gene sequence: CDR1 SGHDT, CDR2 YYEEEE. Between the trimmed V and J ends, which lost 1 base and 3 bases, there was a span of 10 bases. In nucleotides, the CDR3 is TGTGCCAGCAGCTTGAGAGGGATCGACTATGGCTACACCTTC. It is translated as CASSLRGIDYGYTF. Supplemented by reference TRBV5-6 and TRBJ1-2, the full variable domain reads DAGVTQSPTHLIKTRGQQVTLRCSPKSGHDTVSWYQQALGQGPQFIFQYYEEEERQRGNFPDRFSGHQFPNYSSELNVNALLLGDSALYLCASSLRGIDYGYTFGSGTRLTVV.

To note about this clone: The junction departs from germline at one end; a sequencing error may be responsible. The CDR3 loop reads CASSTDILLTIF. CDR3 nucleotide sequence: TGTGCCAGCAGCACGGACATCCTCCTCACGATTTTC. The V and J genes are TRBV2 and TRBJ1-2; possible D gene TRBD1, 5 bases. This CDR3 has 12 residues. Looked up from germline, CDR1 is SNHLY and CDR2 is FYNNEI.

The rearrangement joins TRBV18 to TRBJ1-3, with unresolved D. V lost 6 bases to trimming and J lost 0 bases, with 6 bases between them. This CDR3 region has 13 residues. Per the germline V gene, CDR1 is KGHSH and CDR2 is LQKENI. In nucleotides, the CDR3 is TGTGCCAGCTCCCAGGACTCTGGAAACACCATATATTTT. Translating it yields CASSQDSGNTIYF.

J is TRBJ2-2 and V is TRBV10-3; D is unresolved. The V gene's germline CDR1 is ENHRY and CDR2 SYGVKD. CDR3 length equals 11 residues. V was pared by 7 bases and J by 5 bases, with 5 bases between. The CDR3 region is CAITRTGELFF. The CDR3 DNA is TGTGCCATCACCAGAACCGGGGAGCTGTTTTTT.

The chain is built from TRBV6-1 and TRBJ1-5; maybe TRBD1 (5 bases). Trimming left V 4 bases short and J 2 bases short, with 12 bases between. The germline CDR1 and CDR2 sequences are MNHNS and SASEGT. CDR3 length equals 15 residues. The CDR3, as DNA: TGTGCCAGCAGTGCCTCCGGGACTGGCAATCAGCCCCAGCATTTT. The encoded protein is CASSASGTGNQPQHF.

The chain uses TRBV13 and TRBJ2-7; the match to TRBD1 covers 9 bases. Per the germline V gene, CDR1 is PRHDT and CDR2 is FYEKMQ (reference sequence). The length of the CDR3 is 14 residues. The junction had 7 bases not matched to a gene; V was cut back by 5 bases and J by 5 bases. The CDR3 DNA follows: TGTGCCAGCAGCCAATCACAGGGGGCTAACGAGCAGTACTTC. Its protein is CASSQSQGANEQYF.

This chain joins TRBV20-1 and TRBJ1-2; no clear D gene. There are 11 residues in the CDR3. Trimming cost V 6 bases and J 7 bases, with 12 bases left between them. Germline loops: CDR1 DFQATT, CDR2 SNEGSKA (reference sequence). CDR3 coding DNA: TGCAGTGCGTCGGCCGGAGCTGGCTACACCTTC. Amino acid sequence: CSASAGAGYTF.

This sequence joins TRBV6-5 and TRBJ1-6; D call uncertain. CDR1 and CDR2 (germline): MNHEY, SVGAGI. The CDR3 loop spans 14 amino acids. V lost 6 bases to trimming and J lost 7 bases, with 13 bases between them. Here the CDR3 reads CASSPDFGNSPLHF. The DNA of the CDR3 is TGTGCCAGCAGCCCCGACTTCGGGAATTCACCCCTCCACTTT.

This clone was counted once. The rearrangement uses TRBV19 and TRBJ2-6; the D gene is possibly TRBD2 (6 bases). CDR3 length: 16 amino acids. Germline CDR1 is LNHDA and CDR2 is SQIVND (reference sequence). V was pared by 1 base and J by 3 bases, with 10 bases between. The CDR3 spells CASSIAQEGGANVLTF. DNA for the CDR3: TGTGCCAGTAGTATAGCGCAGGAGGGTGGGGCCAACGTCCTGACTTTC.

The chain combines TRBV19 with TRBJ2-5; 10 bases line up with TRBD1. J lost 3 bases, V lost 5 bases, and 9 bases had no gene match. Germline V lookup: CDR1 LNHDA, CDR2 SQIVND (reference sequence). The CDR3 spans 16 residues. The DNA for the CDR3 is TGTGCCAGTAGTCCCCCGACAGGGGGCTTGGAAGAGACCCAGTACTTC. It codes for CASSPPTGGLEETQYF.

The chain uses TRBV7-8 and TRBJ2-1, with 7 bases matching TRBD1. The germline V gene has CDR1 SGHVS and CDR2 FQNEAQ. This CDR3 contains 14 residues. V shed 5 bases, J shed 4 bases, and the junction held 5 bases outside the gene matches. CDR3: CASSMTGQYNEQFF. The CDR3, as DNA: TGTGCCAGCAGCATGACGGGACAGTACAATGAGCAGTTCTTC.